Presented here are 32 T cell receptor beta chains from one specimen sequenced in a study of CD8 T cells in ankylosing spondylitis. MiXCR, run by TCRdb on the 5' RACE reads, gives a single entry per CDR3 protein. The table records about 160,000 distinct CDR3 sequences, roughly 44% of them present only once. The sample taken for sequencing was synovial fluid, either unsorted or a sorted T cell fraction (not recorded which). The receptors originated from a male donor with ankylosing spondylitis.

This clonotype has just a few counts. The chain couples TRBV4-1 to TRBJ2-7; 8 nucleotides match TRBD1. The CDR3 has 15 amino acids. Trimming took 4 bases from V and 3 from J; bases not matched to a gene: 8. The germline V gene encodes CDR1 MGHRA and CDR2 YSYEKL. Here the CDR3 reads CASSPAGTGVYEQYF. CDR3 coding DNA: TGCGCCAGCAGCCCCGCGGGGACAGGTGTCTACGAGCAGTACTTC.

Details on this clonotype: Relative to the germline gene, one junction end is altered; a read error may explain this. The chain joins TRBV5-6 to TRBJ2-1, with TRBD2 matching over 10 bases. The CDR3 sequence is 16 residues long. CDR1 is SGHDT and CDR2 is YYEEEE in the germline V gene. In DNA form, the CDR3 reads TGTGCCAGCAGCTTGTCGACTAGCGGGTACTACAATGAGCAGCTCTTC. Its translation: CASSLSTSGYYNEQLF.

This clonotype appeared once. The chain links TRBV20-1 to TRBJ2-2, with D tentatively TRBD1 or TRBD2 (5 bases each). Germline loops: CDR1 DFQATT, CDR2 SNEGSKA (reference sequence). Trimming shortened V by 0 bases and J by 6 bases, and 14 bases separated the two germline ends. CDR3 length equals 15 residues. CDR3 loop: CSARDLGPEAGELFF. CDR3 DNA sequence: TGCAGTGCTAGAGATTTGGGACCCGAGGCCGGGGAGCTGTTTTTT.

V gene TRBV28 combines with J gene TRBJ1-5; D not certain. Trimming took 2 bases from V and 3 from J, leaving 11 bases between them. This CDR3 has 15 amino acids. Per the germline V gene, CDR1 is MDHEN and CDR2 is SYDVKM. The CDR3 here is CASSLLEGSNQPQHF. The CDR3 DNA is TGTGCCAGCAGTTTACTAGAGGGCTCCAATCAGCCCCAGCATTTT.

This chain uses TRBV24-1 with TRBJ2-7; 7 nucleotides match TRBD1. Germline V gives CDR1 KGHDR, CDR2 SFDVKD. V shed 3 bases, J shed 3 bases, and the junction held 4 bases outside the gene matches. The CDR3 loop spans 14 amino acids. CDR3 in amino acids: CATSDPGQSYEQYF. The CDR3 nucleotides read TGTGCCACCAGTGATCCGGGACAGAGCTACGAGCAGTACTTC.

This sequence joins TRBV12-3 or TRBV12-4 and TRBJ2-3; 8 nucleotides line up with TRBD2. This CDR3 region has 16 residues. Trimming took 2 bases from V and 1 from J; bases not matched to a gene: 5. The CDR3 here is CASSLIPAGGTDTQYF. The DNA of the CDR3 is TGTGCCAGCAGTTTAATTCCAGCGGGAGGCACAGATACGCAGTATTTT.

The gene calls are TRBV28 and TRBJ2-1; a weak D match, TRBD2 (5 bases). V was clipped by 6 bases and J by 0 bases, with 21 bases between them. The CDR3 is 18 amino acids. Germline loops: CDR1 MDHEN, CDR2 SYDVKM. The CDR3 loop is CASRPQTIGKFSYNEQFF. Written as DNA, the CDR3 is TGTGCCAGCAGACCCCAGACTATTGGCAAGTTCTCCTACAATGAGCAGTTCTTC.

This clonotype came up many times. This chain links TRBV9 with TRBJ2-1; perhaps TRBD2 as D (5 bases). The CDR3 extends over 14 amino acids. In germline, CDR1 is SGDLS, CDR2 YYNGEE. Trimming cost V 0 bases and J 6 bases, with 10 bases left between them. The chain's CDR3 is CASSVGLAPNEQFF. Here the CDR3 DNA reads TGTGCCAGCAGCGTAGGTCTAGCCCCCAATGAGCAGTTCTTC.

The rearrangement uses TRBV2 and TRBJ2-7, with 9 bases aligning to TRBD1. The CDR3 has 16 residues. The V gene's germline CDR1 is SNHLY and CDR2 FYNNEI. V lost 5 bases to trimming and J lost 1 base; unmatched junction nucleotides: 9. The CDR3 DNA follows: TGTGCCAGCAGTTCAGACCCCGGGACAGGGTCCTACGAGCAGTACTTC. Protein product: CASSSDPGTGSYEQYF. Based on the CDR3 plus reference TRBV2 and TRBJ2-7, the full variable domain is EPEVTQTPSHQVTQMGQEVILRCVPISNHLYFYWYRQILGQKVEFLVSFYNNEISEKSEIFDDQFSVERPDGSNFTLKIRSTKLEDSAMYFCASSSDPGTGSYEQYFGPGTRLTVT.

This clonotype turned up a few times. V gene TRBV7-9 combines with J gene TRBJ2-1; D not resolved. Germline lookup yields CDR1 SEHNR and CDR2 FQNEAQ (reference sequence). Deletions cut 5 bases from V and 4 bases from J, with 21 bases between. The CDR3 extends over 17 amino acids. DNA of the CDR3: TGTGCCAGCAGCCCCACCAAGGTTATGGGGTTATACAATGAGCAGTTCTTC. Translated, it gives CASSPTKVMGLYNEQFF.

The chain has TRBV27 and TRBJ2-1; 8 bases map to TRBD2. Trimming took 4 bases from V and 5 from J; bases not matched to a gene: 10. Germline CDR1 MNHEY, CDR2 SMNVEV (reference sequence). This CDR3 has 16 amino acids. The CDR3 DNA reads TGTGCCAGCAGTTCCCCGGGGGGGGGCTGCGACAATGAGCAGTTCTTC. Protein: CASSSPGGGCDNEQFF.

This clonotype occurred a few times. This chain joins TRBV5-1 and TRBJ2-1; D unclear. The V and J ends lost 1 base and 8 bases respectively, with 7 bases between them. CDR1 and CDR2 from the germline V gene are SGHRS and YFSETQ. The CDR3 loop spans 12 amino acids. The CDR3 nucleotides are TGCGCCAGCAGCTTGCTCGGCGATGAGCAGTTCTTC. It translates to CASSLLGDEQFF.

The chain links TRBV29-1 to TRBJ2-7; D is tentatively TRBD1 or TRBD2 (6 bases each). The germline CDR1 and CDR2 sequences are SQVTM and ANQGSEA. The CDR3 spans 15 residues. V was clipped by 3 bases and J by 2 bases, with 17 bases between them. CDR3 in amino acids: CSVEGAGSETYEQYF. CDR3 nucleotides: TGCAGCGTTGAGGGGGCCGGGAGTGAAACCTACGAGCAGTACTTC.

The gene calls are TRBV28 and TRBJ2-1; the D call may be TRBD1 or TRBD2 (5 bases each). Germline V gives CDR1 MDHEN, CDR2 SYDVKM. V lost 8 bases and J 2 bases, leaving 10 bases between the germline ends. The CDR3 covers 13 residues. The CDR3 nucleotides read TGTGCCAGCGGGGGAACCCCCTACAATGAGCAGTTCTTC. Its translation: CASGGTPYNEQFF.

The V and J genes are TRBV12-3 or TRBV12-4 and TRBJ2-2, with D unclear. This CDR3 is 11 amino acids long. V shed 2 bases and J shed 6 bases, with 1 base lying between them. CDR3 loop: CASSLSGELFF. The CDR3 DNA follows: TGTGCCAGCAGTTTATCCGGGGAGCTGTTTTTT.

This clonotype was detected a few times. V gene TRBV12-3 or TRBV12-4 combines with J gene TRBJ2-7, with D possibly being TRBD1 (6 bases). Trimming cost V 2 bases and J 6 bases, with 14 bases left between them. This CDR3 spans 14 amino acids. In DNA form, the CDR3 reads TGTGCCAGCAGTTTACCGGGACATTTCAGCGAGCAGTACTTC. Protein product: CASSLPGHFSEQYF.

This clonotype was recorded many times. The chain employs TRBV6-4 and TRBJ2-3; no firm D call. Germline lookup yields CDR1 MRHNA and CDR2 SNTAGT. This CDR3 is built from 13 residues. V gave up 2 bases and J gave up 2 bases, with 5 bases separating them. CDR3 coding DNA: TGTGCCAGCAGTGACAGGGCCACAGATACGCAGTATTTT. It yields the protein CASSDRATDTQYF.

The CDR3 nucleotides are TGTGCCAGCAGCAAACCCGGGGGGGCTTCGTCAGAAGCTTTCTTT. This encodes CASSKPGGASSEAFF. V gene TRBV7-9 combines with J gene TRBJ1-1; D is perhaps TRBD1 (6 bases). V was trimmed by 5 bases and J by 8 bases, leaving 21 bases between them. Germline loops: CDR1 SEHNR, CDR2 FQNEAQ (reference sequence). The CDR3 spans 15 residues.

This clonotype was picked up a small number of times. The gene calls are TRBV4-2 and TRBJ1-3; D gene uncertain. The germline V and J ends were trimmed by 4 bases and 15 bases, with 16 bases remaining between them. This CDR3 is 12 amino acids long. In germline, CDR1 is LGHNA, CDR2 YNFKEQ. DNA for the CDR3: TGTGCCAGCAGCCGCCTTGGACGGTCTGCATATTTT. Its protein product is CASSRLGRSAYF.

This clonotype was detected a few times. The genes are TRBV24-1 and TRBJ2-3; D may be TRBD1 (5 bases). This CDR3 has 16 residues. Germline V gene lookup returns CDR1 KGHDR and CDR2 SFDVKD. V shed 5 bases and J shed 1 base, with 15 bases lying between them. This chain's CDR3 is CATSALGAGGTDTQYF. The CDR3 region has the DNA TGTGCCACCAGTGCATTAGGGGCTGGGGGCACAGATACGCAGTATTTT.

The chain is built from TRBV28 and TRBJ1-2; possibly TRBD1 for D (6 bases). Trimming took off 2 bases at V and 5 bases at J, with 12 bases between the two ends. Per the germline V gene, CDR1 is MDHEN and CDR2 is SYDVKM. This CDR3 is 14 amino acids long. The CDR3 DNA reads TGTGCCAGCAGTTTAGAGGGGGGGAGGTATGGCTACACCTTC. Amino acids: CASSLEGGRYGYTF.

The gene calls are TRBV27 and TRBJ2-7; D call uncertain. This CDR3 is 15 amino acids long. Germline values: CDR1 MNHEY, CDR2 SMNVEV (reference sequence). V shed 5 bases and J shed 2 bases, with 16 bases lying between them. The CDR3 bases are TGTGCCAGCAGTCCCAACGGAAGTCCAGCCTACGAGCAGTACTTC. Its translation: CASSPNGSPAYEQYF.

The chain recombines TRBV5-6 with TRBJ2-7; 8 bases are shared with TRBD1. The J segment lost 2 bases and the V segment lost 0 bases, leaving 7 bases of the junction unmatched. The V gene's germline CDR1 is SGHDT and CDR2 YYEEEE. The length of the CDR3 is 16 residues. CDR3 loop: CASSLGAGTGAYEQYF. As DNA, the CDR3 is TGTGCCAGCAGCTTGGGTGCCGGGACAGGAGCCTACGAGCAGTACTTC.

The rearrangement joins TRBV12-3 or TRBV12-4 to TRBJ1-4; the D gene is possibly TRBD1 (5 bases). CDR3 length: 16 residues. Trimming shortened V by 6 bases and J by 4 bases, and 18 bases separated the two germline ends. The CDR3 DNA sequence: TGTGCCAGCAGCCTAACCCTCGGGGCCGGTAATGAAAAACTGTTTTTT. It translates to CASSLTLGAGNEKLFF.

Turning to this clonotype: Germline is not matched at one junction end, which may reflect a read error. The chain uses TRBV11-2 and TRBJ2-1, with D perhaps TRBD1 (5 bases). Germline V CDR1 and CDR2: SGHAT, FQNNGV. The CDR3 is 16 residues long. CDR3 nucleotides: TGTGCCAGCAGCCCGCAGGACACCCAGCTTAACAATGAGCAGTCCTTC. As protein: CASSPQDTQLNNEQSF.

The J gene is TRBJ2-5, the V gene TRBV20-1, with 10 bases matching TRBD1. The CDR3 extends over 12 amino acids. V trimming: 6 bases; J trimming: 5 bases; junction bases outside the gene matches: 3. Germline CDR1 reads DFQATT; CDR2 reads SNEGSKA (reference sequence). In nucleotides, the CDR3 is TGCAGTGCAGACAGGGGGCTGGAGACCCAGTACTTC. This gives the protein CSADRGLETQYF.

The chain carries TRBV5-1 and TRBJ1-2, with 7 positions matching TRBD1. CDR1 is SGHRS and CDR2 is YFSETQ in the germline V gene. V lost 1 base, J lost 4 bases, and 4 bases stayed unmatched. The CDR3 runs to 14 residues. The CDR3 here is CASSLTGVFYGYTF. The DNA of the CDR3 is TGCGCCAGCAGCTTGACAGGGGTCTTCTATGGCTACACCTTC.

This clonotype has just a few counts. The chain is built from TRBV28 and TRBJ1-5, with 8 nucleotides matching TRBD1. This CDR3 is built from 13 residues. From germline, CDR1 is MDHEN and CDR2 SYDVKM. V lost 8 bases to trimming and J lost 7 bases; unmatched junction nucleotides: 7. DNA for the CDR3: TGTGCCAGCCGGACAGGGATTCTCCAGCCCCAGCATTTT. This codes for CASRTGILQPQHF.

This sequence joins TRBV12-3 or TRBV12-4 and TRBJ2-2, with 9 positions matching TRBD2. CDR3 length equals 16 residues. V lost 3 bases, J lost 1 base, and 3 bases stayed unmatched. As DNA, the CDR3 is TGTGCCAGCAGTTTTTTGCGGGAGGGGAACACCGGGGAGCTGTTTTTT. It is translated as CASSFLREGNTGELFF.

This sequence joins TRBV7-3 and TRBJ2-5; D tentatively reads TRBD1 or TRBD2 (6 bases each). Trimming stripped 4 bases from V and 2 bases from J, with 11 bases between. The CDR3 is made up of 14 amino acids. Germline loops: CDR1 SGHTA, CDR2 FQGTGA. The DNA for the CDR3 is TGTGCCAGCAGCTCAGGAGGGGGACAAGAGACCCAGTACTTC. Protein sequence: CASSSGGGQETQYF.

The gene calls are TRBV28 and TRBJ1-2, with D possibly matching TRBD1 (6 bases). Per germline, CDR1 MDHEN and CDR2 SYDVKM. Between the trimmed V and J ends, which lost 4 bases and 3 bases, there was a span of 12 bases. The CDR3 runs 14 residues. The CDR3 DNA reads as TGTGCCAGCAGTTCAGGGGTTTGGGACTATGGCTACACCTTC. Residues: CASSSGVWDYGYTF.

This clonotype was seen many times. The chain carries TRBV5-1 and TRBJ2-1, with 11 bases identical to TRBD1. The CDR3 totals 15 residues. Germline V CDR1 and CDR2: SGHRS, YFSETQ. Trimming took 4 bases from V and 9 from J; bases not matched to a gene: 9. Written as DNA, the CDR3 is TGCGCCAGCAGCCCCGGACAGGGGGCGCTTATTGAGCAGTTCTTC. Protein: CASSPGQGALIEQFF.